The rows below give T cell receptor beta chains drawn from one sample of a study of cytomegalovirus exposure and HLA in healthy donors. Sequenced by immunoSEQ multiplex PCR; TCRdb stores in-frame clones only, minus some. This sample's table has about 150,000 clones. The specimen was PBMCs. These receptor sequences come from a woman aged 50 to 60 in good health and CMV-seronegative. Both conserved end residues are part of each CDR3. Each record gives: J gene, V gene, CDR3 length, D gene, CDR3 protein, CDR3 DNA. D genes are given only for firm matches.

>TRBJ1-5|TRBV30|12|.
CAWKHGDQPQHF
TGTGCCTGGAAACACGGGGATCAGCCCCAGCATTTT
>TRBJ1-1|TRBV6-5|16|.
CASSYLTTGMNTEAFF
TGTGCCAGCAGTTACCTCACGACAGGAATGAACACTGAAGCTTTCTTT
>TRBJ1-6|TRBV30|13|.
CAWREEGISPLHF
TGTGCCTGGAGGGAGGAGGGGATTTCACCCCTCCACTTT
>TRBJ2-5|TRBV27|15|TRBD2
CASSLRAGVAQTQYF
TGTGCCAGCAGTTTGAGGGCGGGAGTTGCCCAGACCCAGTACTTC
>TRBJ2-7|TRBV2|13|TRBD1
CASRWTGGYEQYF
TGTGCCAGCAGATGGACAGGGGGCTACGAGCAGTACTTC
>TRBJ1-3|TRBV18|15|TRBD1
CASSPLQGSGNTIYF
TGTGCCAGCTCACCCCTACAGGGGTCGGGAAACACCATATATTTT
>TRBJ2-7|TRBV5-1|12|.
CASSLYGYEQYF
TGCGCCAGCAGCTTGTACGGTTACGAGCAGTACTTC
>TRBJ2-3|TRBV21-1|15|.
CASSTRGLDTDTQYF
TGTGCCAGCAGTACCCGAGGGCTGGACACAGATACGCAGTATTTT
>TRBJ2-5|TRBV29-1|14|TRBD2
CSVTSGGLQETQYF
TGCAGCGTAACTAGCGGGGGGCTGCAAGAGACCCAGTACTTC
>TRBJ1-2|TRBV7-2|18|TRBD1
CASSFTPPAVGGGYGYTF
TGTGCCAGCAGCTTTACCCCGCCGGCCGTAGGGGGCGGCTATGGCTACACCTTC
>TRBJ2-5|TRBV7-9|13|.
CASSRDTQETQYF
TGTGCCAGCAGCCGGGACACACAAGAGACCCAGTACTTC
>TRBJ2-1|TRBV14|15|.
CASSQNSGLYNEQFF
TGTGCCAGCAGCCAAAATAGCGGACTCTACAATGAGCAGTTCTTC
>TRBJ2-1|TRBV27|13|TRBD1
CASSPQGWNEQFF
TGTGCCAGCAGTCCACAGGGGTGGAATGAGCAGTTCTTC
>TRBJ1-3|TRBV6-6|15|TRBD1
CASSSSQGTGNTIYF
TGTGCCAGCAGTTCCTCACAGGGGACAGGAAACACCATATATTTT
>TRBJ2-1|TRBV9|15|TRBD2
CASSARGGQYNEQFF
TGTGCCAGCAGCGCCCGGGGGGGCCAGTACAATGAGCAGTTCTTC
>TRBJ1-6|TRBV5-6|14|.
CASSAPPSNSPLHF
TGTGCCAGCAGCGCCCCACCCAGTAATTCACCCCTCCACTTT
>TRBJ1-1|TRBV2|13|TRBD1
CASFDRGVTEAFF
TGTGCCAGCTTCGACAGGGGAGTGACTGAAGCTTTCTTT
>TRBJ1-1|TRBV5-4|14|TRBD1
CASSRQGANTEAFF
TGTGCCAGCAGCAGACAGGGGGCGAACACTGAAGCTTTCTTT
>TRBJ1-1|TRBV6-5|15|.
CASSPPSRGNTEAFF
TGTGCCAGCAGTCCCCCCTCTCGGGGGAACACTGAAGCTTTCTTT
>TRBJ1-1|TRBV18|14|.
CASSPNRDGAEAFF
TGTGCCAGCTCACCGAACAGGGATGGGGCTGAAGCTTTCTTT
>TRBJ2-5|TRBV5-1|17|TRBD2
CASSVSSGGALGETQYF
TGCGCCAGCAGCGTGTCTAGCGGGGGGGCCTTAGGGGAGACCCAGTACTTC
>TRBJ2-2|TRBV4-1|12|.
CASSHLAGELFF
TGCGCCAGCAGCCACCTCGCCGGGGAGCTGTTTTTT
>TRBJ2-5|TRBV27|14|TRBD2
CASSSLRGDETQYF
TGTGCCAGCAGTTCTCTCCGGGGGGACGAGACCCAGTACTTC
>TRBJ2-2|TRBV7-2|13|.
CASSNYLTGELFF
TGTGCCAGCAGCAACTATCTAACCGGGGAGCTGTTTTTT
>TRBJ1-2|TRBV5-5|14|.
CASSLGVQDYGYTF
TGTGCCAGCAGCTTGGGGGTTCAGGACTATGGCTACACCTTC
>TRBJ2-7|TRBV11-3|14|.
CASSSGLPPYEQYF
TGTGCCAGCAGCTCAGGGCTTCCCCCCTACGAGCAGTACTTC
>TRBJ2-7|TRBV5-1|17|TRBD2
CASSSQPQRGVPNEQYF
TGCGCCAGCAGCTCCCAACCCCAGCGGGGAGTTCCCAACGAGCAGTACTTC
>TRBJ1-2|TRBV19|15|.
CASSMSGDPNYGYTF
TGTGCCAGTAGTATGTCGGGGGACCCTAACTATGGCTACACCTTC
>TRBJ1-2|TRBV5-4|13|TRBD1
CASSYDRGQGYTF
TGTGCCAGCAGCTACGACAGGGGGCAAGGCTACACCTTC
>TRBJ2-1|TRBV7-8|14|TRBD2
CASSSSSGYNEQFF
TGTGCCAGCAGCTCCTCTAGCGGGTACAATGAGCAGTTCTTC
>TRBJ1-6|TRBV7-9|13|.
CASSATANSPLHF
TGTGCCAGCAGCGCGACAGCAAATTCACCCCTCCACTTT
>TRBJ1-1|TRBV14|14|.
CASSQDMGQSEAFF
TGTGCCAGCAGCCAAGATATGGGGCAGTCTGAAGCTTTCTTT
>TRBJ1-2|TRBV4-2|14|.
CASSQLTANYGYTF
TGTGCCAGCAGCCAGCTGACAGCAAACTATGGCTACACCTTC
>TRBJ2-7|TRBV28|17|TRBD1
CASSFVETGGKPYEQYF
TGTGCCAGCAGTTTTGTAGAGACAGGGGGCAAGCCCTACGAGCAGTACTTC
>TRBJ2-1|TRBV19|14|.
CASNPSARYNEQFF
TGTGCCAGTAACCCGAGCGCCCGGTACAATGAGCAGTTCTTC
>TRBJ2-2|TRBV9|14|TRBD1
CASSGDRVTGELFF
TGTGCCAGCAGCGGAGACAGGGTCACCGGGGAGCTGTTTTTT
>TRBJ1-6|TRBV21-1|17|.
CASSKVFRDSGKSPLHF
TGTGCCAGCAGCAAAGTTTTCCGGGACTCAGGGAAATCACCCCTCCACTTT
>TRBJ1-6|TRBV28|20|.
CASSRPSTRPMSSYNSPLHF
TGTGCCAGCTCTCGCCCCTCAACTCGCCCGATGAGCTCCTATAATTCACCCCTCCACTTT
>TRBJ1-5|TRBV7-2|14|.
CASSLALTGQPQHF
TGTGCCAGCAGCTTAGCGCTAACTGGTCAGCCCCAGCATTTT
>TRBJ2-5|TRBV5-1|14|.
CASSLVASDETQYF
TGCGCCAGCAGCTTGGTAGCATCGGATGAGACCCAGTACTTC
>TRBJ2-7|TRBV18|14|TRBD1
CASSPWTGDHEQYF
TGTGCCAGCTCACCGTGGACAGGGGACCACGAGCAGTACTTC
>TRBJ2-1|TRBV9|18|.
CASSVRIQAMPLDNEQFF
TGTGCCAGCAGCGTACGTATACAGGCTATGCCCCTCGACAATGAGCAGTTCTTC
>TRBJ2-1|TRBV28|16|TRBD1
CASTETGGASYNEQFF
TGTGCCAGCACCGAGACAGGGGGCGCGTCCTACAATGAGCAGTTCTTC
>TRBJ2-7|TRBV7-2|13|TRBD2
CASSLDSGFEQYF
TGTGCCAGCAGCTTAGATAGCGGGTTCGAGCAGTACTTC
>TRBJ1-6|TRBV4-2|15|.
CASSGSTAIPSPLHF
TGTGCCAGCTCGGGGTCGACGGCTATCCCTTCACCCCTCCACTTT
>TRBJ2-1|TRBV5-6|15|.
CASSLWTKAYNEQFF
TGTGCCAGCAGCTTGTGGACAAAAGCCTACAATGAGCAGTTCTTC
>TRBJ2-2|TRBV7-6|17|TRBD2
CASSLATSGRPVGELFF
TGTGCCAGCAGCTTAGCGACTAGCGGGAGGCCTGTCGGGGAGCTGTTTTTT
>TRBJ1-4|TRBV6-1|15|.
CASSEGTGVGEKLFF
TGTGCCAGCAGTGAAGGCACGGGGGTGGGTGAAAAACTGTTTTTT
>TRBJ1-4|TRBV11-2|16|TRBD1
CASSLAHRGFNEKLFF
TGTGCCAGCAGCTTAGCCCACAGGGGGTTTAATGAAAAACTGTTTTTT
>TRBJ2-1|TRBV11-2|15|TRBD2
CASSLAGLANNEQFF
TGTGCCAGCAGCTTAGCGGGACTAGCCAACAATGAGCAGTTCTTC
>TRBJ1-5|TRBV30|14|TRBD1
CAWSPGQVLSPQHF
TGTGCCTGGAGTCCTGGACAGGTCCTGTCGCCCCAGCATTTT
>TRBJ2-5|TRBV15|16|TRBD2
CATSSPAGRGQETQYF
TGTGCCACCAGCAGCCCAGCGGGAAGAGGCCAAGAGACCCAGTACTTC
>TRBJ2-1|TRBV5-1|13|.
CASSLGAGTEQFF
TGCGCCAGCAGCTTGGGGGCAGGTACGGAGCAGTTCTTC
>TRBJ1-5|TRBV4-3|15|.
CASSPKTAVGEPQHF
TGCGCCAGCAGCCCCAAAACAGCCGTCGGGGAGCCCCAGCATTTT
>TRBJ2-2|TRBV28|13|TRBD1
CASKDRATGELFF
TGTGCCAGCAAGGACAGGGCCACCGGGGAGCTGTTTTTT
>TRBJ1-3|TRBV6-6|15|TRBD1
CASRRQGSSGNTIYF
TGTGCCAGCCGTAGACAGGGCTCCTCTGGAAACACCATATATTTT
>TRBJ1-5|TRBV5-1|15|TRBD1
CASSAGQGSGQPQHF
TGCGCCAGCAGCGCGGGACAGGGGTCGGGTCAGCCCCAGCATTTT